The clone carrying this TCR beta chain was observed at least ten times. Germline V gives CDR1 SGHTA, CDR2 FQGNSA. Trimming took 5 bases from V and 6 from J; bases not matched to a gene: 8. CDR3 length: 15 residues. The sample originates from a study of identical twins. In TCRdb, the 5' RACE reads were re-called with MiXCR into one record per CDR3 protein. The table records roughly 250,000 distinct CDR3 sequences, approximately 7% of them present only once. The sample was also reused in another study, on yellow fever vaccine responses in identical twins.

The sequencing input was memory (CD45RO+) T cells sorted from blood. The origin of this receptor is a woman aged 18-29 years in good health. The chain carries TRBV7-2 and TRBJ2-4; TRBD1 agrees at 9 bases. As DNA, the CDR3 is TGTGCCAGCAGCCCCGCACAGGGGGCCCTAAACATTCAGTACTTC. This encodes CASSPAQGALNIQYF.